Below are 13 T cell receptor beta chains sequenced from a single sample in a study of blood T cell repertoires in COVID-19. Generated by immunoSEQ multiplex PCR, the TCRdb table keeps only in-frame clones and is missing some. The sample records hundreds of thousands of clones, roughly 91% being singletons. Sequencing input: peripheral blood. Receptors originate from a woman aged 25 to 39 with acute or convalescent COVID-19.

The V call is TRBV6-1, the J call TRBJ1-1, with a possible D match to TRBD1 (5 bases). The CDR3 length is 14 residues. Trimming stripped 2 bases from V and 4 bases from J, with 11 bases between. CDR1 MNHNS and CDR2 SASEGT come from the germline V gene. The CDR3: CASSESRQSTEAFF. The CDR3 coding sequence is TGTGCCAGCAGTGAATCCCGACAGAGCACTGAAGCTTTCTTT.

This chain joins TRBV5-1 and TRBJ2-6, with D possibly matching TRBD1 (6 bases). This CDR3 region has 18 residues. The germline V gene has CDR1 SGHRS and CDR2 YFSETQ. V lost 5 bases and J 0 bases, leaving 18 bases between the germline ends. The CDR3 protein is CASRRAGDLSSGANVLTF. CDR3 DNA: TGCGCCAGCAGGCGGGCAGGGGACCTAAGCTCTGGGGCCAACGTCCTGACTTTC.

The sample holds one count of this clone. J is TRBJ2-3 and V is TRBV7-3; TRBD2 agrees at 9 bases. With 3 bases clipped from V and 2 bases from J, the junction kept 3 bases outside the gene matches. This CDR3 spans 15 amino acids. CDR1 SGHTA and CDR2 FQGTGA come from the germline V gene. The CDR3 reads CASSFRGGVTDTQYF. The CDR3 region has the DNA TGTGCCAGCAGCTTCCGCGGGGGGGTCACAGATACGCAGTATTTT.

The chain couples TRBV28 to TRBJ1-2, with a possible D match to TRBD1 (6 bases). Germline values: CDR1 MDHEN, CDR2 SYDVKM. This CDR3 region has 14 residues. V was shortened by 10 bases and J by 1 base, with 16 bases between the two germline ends. The CDR3 loop reads CATNGLRGNYGYTF. DNA of the CDR3: TGTGCCACTAACGGGCTCAGGGGTAACTATGGCTACACCTTC.

The chain couples TRBV7-2 to TRBJ1-2; perhaps TRBD1 as D (5 bases). There are 14 residues in the CDR3. The V end lost 5 bases, the J end lost 1 base, and 11 bases lay between the germline ends. Germline V gene data show CDR1 as SGHTA and CDR2 as FQGNSA. The CDR3 sequence is CASSAGGINYGYTF. The CDR3 DNA follows: TGTGCCAGCAGCGCCGGGGGGATTAACTATGGCTACACCTTC. Looking up the rest from reference TRBV7-2 and TRBJ1-2 gives the full variable domain: GAGVSQSPSNKVTEKGKDVELRCDPISGHTALYWYRQSLGQGLEFLIYFQGNSAPDKSGLPSDRFSAERTGGSVSTLTIQRTQQEDSAVYLCASSAGGINYGYTFGSGTRLTVV.

The J gene is TRBJ1-5, the V gene TRBV24-1, with a weak D call TRBD1 (5 bases). The CDR3 is 18 residues long. From germline, CDR1 is KGHDR and CDR2 SFDVKD. The V end was cut by 3 bases, the J end by 2 bases, with 19 bases between. In DNA, the CDR3 is TGTGCCACCAGTGATAGCGGCCGGGGGGGTGGGGGCAATCAGCCCCAGCATTTT. Its protein product is CATSDSGRGGGGNQPQHF.

The chain is built from TRBV6-1 and TRBJ2-2; 8 nucleotides agree with TRBD1. V lost 1 base to trimming and J lost 6 bases; unmatched junction nucleotides: 7. Germline V gene data show CDR1 as MNHNS and CDR2 as SASEGT. This CDR3 contains 16 residues. The CDR3 DNA follows: TGTGCCAGCAGTGAAGGGAGGACAGGGTTCGCCGGGGAGCTGTTTTTT. This codes for CASSEGRTGFAGELFF.

V and J are TRBV7-6 and TRBJ1-4; D is undetermined. The V gene lost 2 bases and the J gene lost 8 bases, with 24 bases spanning the gap. The CDR3 contains 18 residues. The germline CDR1 and CDR2 sequences are SGHVS and FNYEAQ. For the CDR3, the DNA is TGTGCCAGCAGCTTATTAGCGGGTTTTCGAGGCTTAGGAGAAAAACTGTTTTTT. Translating it yields CASSLLAGFRGLGEKLFF. Looking up the rest from reference TRBV7-6 and TRBJ1-4 gives the full variable domain: GAGVSQSPRYKVTKRGQDVALRCDPISGHVSLYWYRQALGQGPEFLTYFNYEAQQDKSGLPNDRFSAERPEGSISTLTIQRTEQRDSAMYRCASSLLAGFRGLGEKLFFGSGTQLSVL.

This clone appeared a single time. J is TRBJ2-3 and V is TRBV10-1, with 8 positions matching TRBD1. V lost 6 bases and J lost 5; bases outside the gene matches: 10. This CDR3 has 15 amino acids. Per the germline V gene, CDR1 is WNHNN and CDR2 is SYGVQD (reference sequence). As DNA, the CDR3 is TGCGCCAGCAGCAGGACAGGGCAGTCCGTAGATACGCAGTATTTT. This translates into CASSRTGQSVDTQYF.

The V call is TRBV7-9, the J call TRBJ2-2, with D perhaps TRBD1 (7 bases). V gave up 5 bases and J gave up 3 bases, with 13 bases separating them. CDR1 is SEHNR, CDR2 FQNEAQ, per germline (reference sequence). This CDR3 spans 15 amino acids. The CDR3, as DNA: TGTGCCAGCAGCCGAACAGGGGAGGACACCGGGGAGCTGTTTTTT. Encoded protein: CASSRTGEDTGELFF.

The chain joins TRBV11-2 to TRBJ2-5; 7 bases agree with TRBD1. The CDR3 loop spans 16 amino acids. The V segment lost 7 bases and the J segment 4 bases; nucleotides outside the gene matches: 15. Germline assignment: CDR1 SGHAT and CDR2 FQNNGV. CDR3 amino acids: CASIQRGARGRETQYF. CDR3 DNA sequence: TGTGCCAGCATCCAAAGAGGGGCAAGGGGGCGAGAGACCCAGTACTTC.

The rearrangement links TRBV10-3 to TRBJ2-7, with 7 nucleotides matching TRBD1. From germline, CDR1 is ENHRY and CDR2 SYGVKD. Trimming cost V 7 bases and J 4 bases; bases outside gene matches: 7. The CDR3 spans 13 residues. CDR3 sequence: CAINRDREYEQYF. The CDR3, as DNA: TGTGCCATCAACCGGGACAGAGAGTACGAGCAGTACTTC.

This clone showed up just once. The chain is built from TRBV4-1 and TRBJ1-1; 7 nucleotides match TRBD1. Germline V CDR1 and CDR2: MGHRA, YSYEKL. This CDR3 spans 15 amino acids. V gave up 1 base and J gave up 1 base; unmatched junction bases: 3. Written as DNA, the CDR3 is TGCGCCAGCAGCCAAGTGGAGGGGGCGAACACTGAAGCTTTCTTT. This gives the protein CASSQVEGANTEAFF.